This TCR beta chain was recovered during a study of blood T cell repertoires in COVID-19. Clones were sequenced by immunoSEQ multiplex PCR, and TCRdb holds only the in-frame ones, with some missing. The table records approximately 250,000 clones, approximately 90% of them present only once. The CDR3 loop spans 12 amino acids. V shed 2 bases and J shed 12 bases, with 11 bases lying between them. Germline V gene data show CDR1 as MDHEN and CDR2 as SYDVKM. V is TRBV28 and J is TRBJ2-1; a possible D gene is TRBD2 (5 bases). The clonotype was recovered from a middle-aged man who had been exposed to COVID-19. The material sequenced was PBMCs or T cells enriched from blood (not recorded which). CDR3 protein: CASSLGEMGQFF. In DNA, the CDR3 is TGTGCCAGCAGTTTAGGGGAGATGGGGCAGTTCTTC.